The 4 T cell receptor beta chains in this list originate from one sample, sequenced in a study of cytomegalovirus exposure and HLA in healthy donors. The PCR was carried out with 60 Vbeta primers and 13 Jbeta primers. Data came from immunoSEQ multiplex PCR; TCRdb stores just in-frame clones and leaves some out. This sample has fewer than 130,000 clones, with about three quarters found just once. The sequencing sample was made of PBMCs. These TCRs come from a female donor in good health and CMV-seropositive.

The rearrangement joins TRBV30 to TRBJ1-5, with D tentatively TRBD1 (5 bases). The length of the CDR3 is 12 residues. CDR1 is GTSNPN, CDR2 SVGIG, per germline (reference sequence). Trimming took off 1 base at V and 9 bases at J, with 10 bases between the two ends. The CDR3 loop is CAWSALGGPQHF. The CDR3 DNA follows: TGTGCCTGGAGTGCCCTGGGGGGGCCCCAGCATTTT. Complete variable domain (other parts from reference TRBV30 and TRBJ1-5): SQTIHQWPATLVQPVGSPLSLECTVEGTSNPNLYWYRQAAGRGLQLLFYSVGIGQISSEVPQNLSASRPQDRQFILSSKKLLLSDSGFYLCAWSALGGPQHFGDGTRLSIL.

The CDR3 DNA reads TGTGCCAGTAAGTCGACCGCCCCAGGTCCTTTAGCGCGGATGACAGATACGCAGTATTTT. Amino acids: CASKSTAPGPLARMTDTQYF. The chain recombines TRBV19 with TRBJ2-3, with a tentative D call TRBD2 (5 bases). CDR3 length: 20 residues. V was clipped by 7 bases and J by 3 bases, with 32 bases between them. Germline CDR1 and CDR2: LNHDA and SQIVND (reference sequence).

This clone was recorded a few times. V usage is TRBV7-9 and J usage is TRBJ2-3; D is undetermined. Trimming removed 2 bases from V and 6 bases from J, with 6 bases in between. Germline V gene sequence: CDR1 SEHNR, CDR2 FQNEAQ (reference sequence). CDR3 length: 12 residues. The DNA for the CDR3 is TGTGCCAGCAGCTTATCTCGTGATACGCAGTATTTT. Its protein is CASSLSRDTQYF.

This chain links TRBV13 with TRBJ2-7, with 14 positions matching TRBD2. V shed 4 bases and J 2 bases; nucleotides not matched to a gene: 4. CDR1 is PRHDT, CDR2 FYEKMQ, per germline (reference sequence). This CDR3 is built from 16 residues. CDR3 DNA sequence: TGTGCCAGCAGCTCGGGACTAGCGGGGGAACCCTACGAGCAGTACTTC. This translates into CASSSGLAGEPYEQYF.